The 5 T cell receptor beta chains below come from one sample, sequenced in a study of OX40 agonist ivuxolimab in advanced cancers. Generated by immunoSEQ multiplex PCR, the TCRdb table keeps only in-frame clones and is missing some. The sample consists of around 100,000 clones, approximately 89% of them appearing once. Sample: CD4+ or CD8+ T cells sorted from blood, taken in a trial of the OX40 agonist ivuxolimab. These TCRs come from an adult with an advanced solid tumor such as melanoma, head and neck, liver or kidney cancer.

This clone was observed a handful of times. V gene TRBV7-2 combines with J gene TRBJ2-1; 7 nucleotides match TRBD1. Germline V gives CDR1 SGHTA, CDR2 FQGNSA. There are 14 residues in the CDR3. J gave up 8 bases and V 5 bases, and 9 bases lay outside the gene matches. The CDR3 sequence: CASSTSLGGHEQFF. As DNA, the CDR3 is TGTGCCAGCAGCACCAGCCTAGGGGGCCATGAGCAGTTCTTC.

This chain uses TRBV19 with TRBJ2-1, with D perhaps TRBD1 (6 bases). The V and J ends lost 3 bases and 7 bases respectively, with 22 bases between them. Germline CDR1 reads LNHDA; CDR2 reads SQIVND (reference sequence). The CDR3 contains 17 residues. CDR3 region: CASSILVGGQGGNEQFF. The CDR3 coding sequence is TGTGCCAGTAGTATTTTGGTTGGAGGACAAGGGGGAAATGAGCAGTTCTTC.

This clone has only one observation. The chain links TRBV11-2 to TRBJ2-7, with a tentative D call TRBD2 (6 bases). V lost 6 bases and J 2 bases, leaving 14 bases between the germline ends. Germline V gene lookup returns CDR1 SGHAT and CDR2 FQNNGV. The CDR3 has 14 amino acids. The CDR3 is CASSGSGGTYEQYF. The CDR3 DNA is TGTGCCAGCAGTGGGAGTGGCGGGACCTACGAGCAGTACTTC.

This clone was recorded once. This rearrangement joins TRBV2 to TRBJ1-5, with 9 bases lining up with TRBD1. V gave up 7 bases and J gave up 4 bases; unmatched junction bases: 5. This CDR3 region has 14 residues. Per germline, CDR1 SNHLY and CDR2 FYNNEI. The CDR3 spells CASNLGTGNQPQHF. CDR3 nucleotide sequence: TGTGCCAGCAATCTTGGGACAGGGAATCAGCCCCAGCATTTT.

V and J are TRBV6-1 and TRBJ1-6; D gene uncertain. V was trimmed by 8 bases and J by 6 bases, leaving 11 bases between them. The CDR3 runs 13 residues. Germline V gives CDR1 MNHNS, CDR2 SASEGT. As DNA, the CDR3 is TGTGCCAGCGATATTAGTGTTAATTCACCCCTCCACTTT. The encoded protein is CASDISVNSPLHF.